The rows below give T cell receptor beta chains drawn from one sample of a study of cytomegalovirus exposure and HLA in healthy donors. The assay was immunoSEQ multiplex PCR, and TCRdb's table has in-frame clones only and misses some. The sample includes approximately 150,000 clones, 60% to 80% of them seen just once. The sequenced sample was PBMCs. These receptors were taken from a woman aged 25 to 39 in good health and CMV-seronegative. Both conserved end residues are part of each CDR3. Each record gives: D gene, J gene, V gene, clone size, CDR3 DNA, CDR3 protein. D genes are given only for firm matches. Expanded clones get a size class; other rows say once, few or many, or leave the size out.

D gene: -
J gene: TRBJ2-4
V gene: TRBV6-5
clone size: -
CDR3 DNA: TGTGCCAGCATCGGGGTGGCCAAAAACATTCAGTACTTC
CDR3 protein: CASIGVAKNIQYF

D gene: -
J gene: TRBJ1-5
V gene: TRBV15
clone size: -
CDR3 DNA: TGTGCCACCAGCAGAACTCGAGATCAGCCCCAGCATTTT
CDR3 protein: CATSRTRDQPQHF

D gene: -
J gene: TRBJ2-3
V gene: TRBV6-1
clone size: -
CDR3 DNA: TGTGCCAGCAGTGCGGGAGTGAGGGGGGGCGGAGATACGCAGTATTTT
CDR3 protein: CASSAGVRGGGDTQYF

D gene: -
J gene: TRBJ2-3
V gene: TRBV29-1
clone size: -
CDR3 DNA: TGCAGCGCCCAGGGGGATACGCAGTATTTT
CDR3 protein: CSAQGDTQYF

D gene: -
J gene: TRBJ2-5
V gene: TRBV29-1
clone size: -
CDR3 DNA: TGCAGCGTTGATACGTTGGGGGCTGAGACCCAGTACTTC
CDR3 protein: CSVDTLGAETQYF

D gene: -
J gene: TRBJ2-7
V gene: TRBV10-3
clone size: once
CDR3 DNA: TGTGCCATTCAGGGTGGGTCGTACGAGCAGTACTTC
CDR3 protein: CAIQGGSYEQYF

D gene: -
J gene: TRBJ2-1
V gene: TRBV2
clone size: -
CDR3 DNA: TGTGCCAGCACCTTTGCAGCGGTCTACAATGAGCAGTTCTTC
CDR3 protein: CASTFAAVYNEQFF

D gene: -
J gene: TRBJ2-1
V gene: TRBV2
clone size: -
CDR3 DNA: TGTGCCAGCAGTGGTACAGGCCCGTACAATGAGCAGTTCTTC
CDR3 protein: CASSGTGPYNEQFF

D gene: -
J gene: TRBJ1-5
V gene: TRBV30
clone size: -
CDR3 DNA: TGTGCCTGGAGTCCGGGAGGAGGGGGATGGAGCAATCAGCCCCAGCATTTT
CDR3 protein: CAWSPGGGGWSNQPQHF

D gene: TRBD2
J gene: TRBJ2-3
V gene: TRBV30
clone size: -
CDR3 DNA: TGTGCCTGGAGTAGGATGAGCGGGGCCGATACGCAGTATTTT
CDR3 protein: CAWSRMSGADTQYF